A single sample gave rise to the 20 T cell receptor beta chains below, sequenced in a study of persistence of HIV-infected CD4 T cells. No antigen is known for these receptors. An overlapping HIV-1 Gag peptide pool stimulated these cells at about 0.91 ug/peptide/mL. Memory cells lacking CD40L and CD69 with high CD45RO were sorted. This was the immunoSEQ version 4 assay in survey mode. Here immunoSEQ multiplex PCR was the method, and the copy in TCRdb shows in-frame clones only, minus some. The sample lists tens of thousands of clones; 65% to 75% were seen once. This specimen was CD4+ T cells sorted from PBMCs after 18-hour stimulation, taken from a patient who received antiretroviral therapy. The receptors shown here come from an adult man with HIV who was CMV-seropositive.

This CDR3 reads CASSQVNLAGGRTGELFF. DNA for the CDR3: TGTGCCAGCAGCCAAGTGAACCTAGCGGGGGGCCGTACCGGGGAGCTGTTTTTT. J is TRBJ2-2 and V is TRBV3-1 (or the pseudogene TRBV3-2), with 11 nucleotides matching TRBD2. The CDR3 runs 18 residues. The germline gives CDR1 LGHDT, CDR2 YNNKEL (reference sequence). Trimming cost V 1 base and J 5 bases; bases outside gene matches: 9.

The chain uses TRBV28 and TRBJ1-5; tentatively, D is TRBD1 (5 bases). With 6 bases removed from V and 5 bases from J, the gap between germline ends came to 20 bases. From germline, CDR1 is MDHEN and CDR2 SYDVKM. This CDR3 contains 16 residues. This CDR3 is CASRPQGSGRDQPQHF. The CDR3 nucleotides read TGTGCCAGCAGACCCCAGGGTTCGGGGCGGGATCAGCCCCAGCATTTT.

The chain uses TRBV7-8 and TRBJ1-5, with D unclear. Germline V lookup: CDR1 SGHVS, CDR2 FQNEAQ. With 2 bases removed from V and 2 bases from J, the gap between germline ends came to 7 bases. The CDR3 runs to 14 residues. CDR3 coding DNA: TGTGCCAGCAGCTTATCCCAGGGCAATCAGCCCCAGCATTTT. Translation gives CASSLSQGNQPQHF. Full variable domain (remainder filled in from reference TRBV7-8 and TRBJ1-5): GAGVSQSPRYKVAKRGQDVALRCDPISGHVSLFWYQQALGQGPEFLTYFQNEAQLDKSGLPSDRFFAERPEGSVSTLKIQRTQQEDSAVYLCASSLSQGNQPQHFGDGTRLSIL.

In its sample, this clone was seen once. The rearrangement joins TRBV9 to TRBJ1-1, with D tentatively TRBD1 (5 bases). V was trimmed by 0 bases and J by 4 bases, leaving 13 bases between them. The germline gives CDR1 SGDLS, CDR2 YYNGEE. This CDR3 is built from 15 residues. The DNA of the CDR3 is TGTGCCAGCAGCGTAGCTAGGGGAGGTGGCACTGAAGCTTTCTTT. This gives the protein CASSVARGGGTEAFF.

This sequence joins TRBV18 and TRBJ2-1, with 9 bases identical to TRBD2. Germline assignment: CDR1 KGHSH and CDR2 LQKENI. This CDR3 spans 17 amino acids. The V gene end was trimmed by 1 base and the J gene end by 9 bases; junction bases not matched to a gene: 13. The DNA for the CDR3 is TGTGCCAGCTCACCACTGCCCCCCCAGCGGGGGGTGAGTGAGCAGTTCTTC. Its protein is CASSPLPPQRGVSEQFF.

V is TRBV20-1 and J is TRBJ1-1, with D hard to call. The CDR3 length is 11 residues. Germline V CDR1 and CDR2: DFQATT, SNEGSKA (reference sequence). The V end lost 0 bases, the J end lost 13 bases, and 12 bases lay between the germline ends. The CDR3 nucleotides read TGCAGTGCTAGAGATCCGCCAGAGGGTTTCTTT. Translation: CSARDPPEGFF.

In nucleotides, the CDR3 is TGTGCCACTGGACAGTCGCTATACGAGCAGTACTTC. Amino acids: CATGQSLYEQYF. The chain recombines TRBV6-5 with TRBJ2-7, with a tentative D call TRBD1 (6 bases). V was pared by 10 bases and J by 4 bases, with 14 bases between. CDR1 is MNHEY and CDR2 is SVGAGI in the germline V gene. This CDR3 region has 12 residues.

The V gene is TRBV5-6, the J gene TRBJ1-4; D is ambiguous. Trimming removed 1 base from V and 8 bases from J, with 12 bases in between. This CDR3 has 14 amino acids. Germline CDR1 is SGHDT and CDR2 is YYEEEE. As DNA, the CDR3 is TGTGCCAGCAGCTTGCGGGGTACGGGAGAAAAACTGTTTTTT. It encodes CASSLRGTGEKLFF.

This chain connects TRBV9 to TRBJ1-3; D is unclear. The V gene's germline CDR1 is SGDLS and CDR2 YYNGEE. Deletions cut 0 bases from V and 0 bases from J, with 7 bases between. CDR3 length equals 15 residues. CDR3 DNA sequence: TGTGCCAGCAGCGTAGGGAAGGCCTCTGGAAACACCATATATTTT. Its translation: CASSVGKASGNTIYF.

The chain employs TRBV4-1 and TRBJ2-1; maybe TRBD2 (6 bases). This CDR3 is built from 16 residues. The germline CDR1 and CDR2 sequences are MGHRA and YSYEKL. V was pared by 1 base and J by 7 bases, with 17 bases between. The CDR3 region is CASSQGEDRGLNEQFF. The CDR3 DNA reads as TGCGCCAGCAGCCAAGGGGAGGACCGGGGATTAAATGAGCAGTTCTTC.

V usage is TRBV10-2 and J usage is TRBJ2-7; D remains ambiguous. The germline V gene has CDR1 WSHSY and CDR2 SAAADI. The CDR3 covers 10 residues. V gave up 3 bases and J gave up 6 bases, with 3 bases separating them. CDR3: CASSEGEQYF. Written as DNA, the CDR3 is TGCGCCAGCAGTGAAGGCGAGCAGTACTTC.

The chain uses TRBV5-6 and TRBJ2-3; TRBD1 or TRBD2 may be the D gene (5 bases each). The CDR3 totals 13 residues. Trimming took 4 bases from V and 13 from J, leaving 19 bases between them. Germline V gene data show CDR1 as SGHDT and CDR2 as YYEEEE. The CDR3, as DNA: TGTGCCAGCAGCCGCACGAGGGGATCAGGGAAGTATTTT. Amino acid sequence: CASSRTRGSGKYF. Combining the CDR3 with reference TRBV5-6 and TRBJ2-3 gives the whole variable domain DAGVTQSPTHLIKTRGQQVTLRCSPKSGHDTVSWYQQALGQGPQFIFQYYEEEERQRGNFPDRFSGHQFPNYSSELNVNALLLGDSALYLCASSRTRGSGKYFGPGTRLTVL.

The V gene is TRBV7-8, the J gene TRBJ2-3; 12 bases are a match to TRBD2. Germline CDR1 SGHVS, CDR2 FQNEAQ. V gave up 5 bases and J gave up 9 bases; unmatched junction bases: 6. The CDR3 runs 14 residues. CDR3: CASSPSGGASTQYF. The CDR3 bases are TGTGCCAGCAGCCCTAGCGGGGGGGCCTCAACGCAGTATTTT.

The genes are TRBV3-1 (or the pseudogene TRBV3-2) and TRBJ1-5; TRBD1 is a possible D gene (5 bases). The germline V gene has CDR1 LGHDT and CDR2 YNNKEL (reference sequence). The CDR3 covers 13 residues. Trimming removed 1 base from V and 5 bases from J, with 6 bases in between. The CDR3 here is CASSQGGHQPQHF. CDR3 nucleotide sequence: TGTGCCAGCAGCCAAGGGGGACATCAGCCCCAGCATTTT.

The chain combines TRBV7-6 with TRBJ2-3; 12 bases are a match to TRBD2. Germline V gene lookup returns CDR1 SGHVS and CDR2 FNYEAQ. After removal of 5 bases from V and 6 bases from J, the junction contained 6 bases not matched to a gene. CDR3 length: 15 amino acids. CDR3 sequence (DNA): TGTGCCAGCAGCCCGAAGGGACTAGCGGGTGATACGCAGTATTTT. Its translation: CASSPKGLAGDTQYF.

This clone was observed once. J is TRBJ2-3 and V is TRBV19; 11 bases align to TRBD1. The CDR3 is made up of 15 amino acids. The germline V gene has CDR1 LNHDA and CDR2 SQIVND (reference sequence). With 5 bases clipped from V and 6 bases from J, the junction kept 7 bases outside the gene matches. CDR3 in DNA: TGTGCCAGTAGTCTAACCGGGACAGGGGGTGATACGCAGTATTTT. Translating it yields CASSLTGTGGDTQYF. Full variable domain (rest looked up from reference TRBV19 and TRBJ2-3): DGGITQSPKYLFRKEGQNVTLSCEQNLNHDAMYWYRQDPGQGLRLIYYSQIVNDFQKGDIAEGYSVSREKKESFPLTVTSAQKNPTAFYLCASSLTGTGGDTQYFGPGTRLTVL.

The CDR3 sequence is CAIGRTDSNQPQHF. Here the CDR3 DNA reads TGTGCCATCGGGAGGACGGATAGCAATCAGCCCCAGCATTTT. The V call is TRBV10-3, the J call TRBJ1-5; D unclear. Germline V gene data show CDR1 as ENHRY and CDR2 as SYGVKD. This CDR3 contains 14 residues. V was trimmed by 8 bases and J by 0 bases, leaving 11 bases between them.

This clone was observed a few times. This rearrangement joins TRBV6-5 to TRBJ2-7; 8 bases are shared with TRBD1. The trim removed 6 bases at V and 0 bases at J, leaving 4 bases unmatched. The CDR3 runs to 14 residues. Looked up from germline, CDR1 is MNHEY and CDR2 is SVGAGI. The CDR3 DNA reads TGTGCCAGCAGCCGGGACAGGAGCTCCTACGAGCAGTACTTC. It encodes CASSRDRSSYEQYF.

The V call is TRBV7-9, the J call TRBJ1-1; D call uncertain. Germline values: CDR1 SEHNR, CDR2 FQNEAQ (reference sequence). This CDR3 has 14 amino acids. V lost 1 base and J 1 base, leaving 7 bases between the germline ends. CDR3 amino acids: CASSLEGPNTEAFF. CDR3 DNA sequence: TGTGCCAGCAGCTTAGAGGGTCCGAACACTGAAGCTTTCTTT.

The V gene is TRBV6-6, the J gene TRBJ1-6; D is perhaps TRBD1 (6 bases). Germline V gene data show CDR1 as MNHNY and CDR2 as SVGAGI (reference sequence). There are 16 residues in the CDR3. The V and J ends lost 6 bases and 7 bases respectively, with 19 bases between them. CDR3 protein: CASSRRGGNPNSPLHF. Here the CDR3 DNA reads TGTGCCAGCAGCAGGAGGGGGGGCAACCCAAATTCACCCCTCCACTTT.